The T cell receptor (beta chain) under discussion was sequenced for a study of cytomegalovirus exposure and HLA in healthy donors. Study findings and constraints: Under in vitro conditions, a few CMV-associated chains were confirmed as specific for CMV antigens. Reported findings show TCR beta sequences accurately forecast HLA-A and HLA-B alleles in most subjects.

60 Vbeta and 13 Jbeta primers were used in PCR. Produced via immunoSEQ multiplex PCR; TCRdb's table is partial and in-frame only. The sample has approximately 140,000 clones, around 80% seen once; the top ten hold 2% to 2.5%. The CDR3 totals 15 residues. V lost 1 base and J lost 7; bases outside the gene matches: 6. Per germline, CDR1 SGHTA and CDR2 FQGNSA. Comment on this clone: Its antigen is currently unknown.

The sample consisted of PBMCs. The chain has TRBV7-2 and TRBJ1-4, with 7 bases lining up with TRBD1. The origin of this receptor is a man aged 30 to 39 in good health and CMV-seronegative. CDR3 loop: CASSLGTGLGEKLFF. CDR3 bases: TGTGCCAGCAGCTTAGGGACAGGCCTGGGTGAAAAACTGTTTTTT.